This record covers a single TCR beta chain. The record originates from a study of blood T cell repertoires in COVID-19. The overall study: The samples span acute and convalescent COVID-19 from the United States, Italy and Spain. PBMCs, B-cell-depleted T cells, or T cells provided the cDNA or gDNA that made up the material.

Authors' data handling: Cell counts per sample came from amplifying reference gene primers. Assay: immunoSEQ multiplex PCR; the TCRdb copy retains only in-frame clones and omits some. V, J and clone size are those of that table, while D and trimming were read from the DNA. Of 80,000 to 100,000 clones listed, roughly 80% were seen once; the top ten hold about a sixth. The CDR3 has 15 residues. Looked up from germline, CDR1 is SGDLS and CDR2 is YYNGEE. V was clipped by 0 bases and J by 8 bases; unmatched bases: 5. Sample: peripheral blood. The TCR comes from a woman aged 80 or over with active or convalescent COVID-19. The chain recombines TRBV9 with TRBJ2-1; 10 bases line up with TRBD2. The chain's CDR3 is CASSVGAGGPHEQFF. In nucleotides, the CDR3 is TGTGCCAGCAGCGTAGGAGCGGGGGGGCCCCATGAGCAGTTCTTC.